A single sample gave rise to the 8 T cell receptor beta chains below, sequenced in a study of CD8 T cells in Susac syndrome. Random hexamers were used to reverse transcribe the RNA input (about 0.45 to 1 ug). TCRdb fed the immunoSEQ multiplex PCR reads into MiXCR, producing one record per CDR3 protein. The sample records approximately 230,000 distinct CDR3 sequences, just over 90% being singletons. The sample taken for sequencing was CD4+ T cells from PBMCs. Receptors originate from a human donor with multiple sclerosis.

This clonotype was picked up one time. The chain employs TRBV7-9 and TRBJ1-1, with 8 nucleotides matching TRBD1. V lost 5 bases, J lost 1 base, and 6 bases stayed unmatched. CDR3 size: 15 residues. Germline V gives CDR1 SEHNR, CDR2 FQNEAQ (reference sequence). The chain's CDR3 is CASSATGQANTEAFF. Written as DNA, the CDR3 is TGTGCCAGCAGCGCAACGGGACAGGCGAACACTGAAGCTTTCTTT.

The chain couples TRBV20-1 to TRBJ1-6; no clear D gene. The CDR3 is 14 residues long. Deletions cut 3 bases from V and 4 bases from J, with 10 bases between. Germline values: CDR1 DFQATT, CDR2 SNEGSKA (reference sequence). In nucleotides, the CDR3 is TGCAGTGCTAGGTTCGGGCAATATAATTCACCCCTCCACTTT. Its protein is CSARFGQYNSPLHF.

The rearrangement uses TRBV4-1 and TRBJ1-4; 8 bases fit TRBD1. After removal of 4 bases from V and 0 bases from J, the junction contained 7 bases not matched to a gene. Germline V gene data show CDR1 as MGHRA and CDR2 as YSYEKL. CDR3 length: 17 amino acids. The CDR3 DNA reads as TGCGCCAGCAGCCTAAAGACAGGGGCGTCAACTAATGAAAAACTGTTTTTT. Translating gives CASSLKTGASTNEKLFF.

The chain combines TRBV6-2 or TRBV6-3 with TRBJ2-2; D possibly uses TRBD1 or TRBD2 (5 bases each). Germline-derived CDR1 and CDR2 are MNHEY and SVGEGT. The V end was cut by 8 bases, the J end by 6 bases, with 13 bases between. This CDR3 is 13 amino acids long. CDR3 loop: CASSRGAAGELFF. CDR3 DNA sequence: TGTGCCAGCTCCCGAGGGGCAGCCGGGGAGCTGTTTTTT.

This clonotype appeared a single time. The V gene is TRBV27, the J gene TRBJ1-2; D perhaps matches TRBD1 (5 bases). V was cut by 5 bases and J by 4 bases, with 14 bases left in between. This CDR3 comprises 14 residues. Germline V gives CDR1 MNHEY, CDR2 SMNVEV (reference sequence). CDR3 in amino acids: CASSPRGGGYGYTF. CDR3 nucleotides: TGTGCCAGCAGTCCGCGGGGGGGTGGCTATGGCTACACCTTC.

The rearrangement joins TRBV23-1 to TRBJ1-5; D is uncertain. TRBV23-1 is reported as an ORF; its role is uncertain. V shed 7 bases and J shed 7 bases, with 8 bases lying between them. The CDR3 has 11 residues. The CDR3 DNA reads as TGCGCCAGCACTCTGTGGCAGCCCCAGCATTTT. It specifies CASTLWQPQHF.

The J gene is TRBJ1-1, the V gene TRBV3-1; no firm D call. V was cut by 0 bases and J by 4 bases, with 6 bases left in between. Germline V gene data show CDR1 as LGHDT and CDR2 as YNNKEL (reference sequence). The CDR3 spans 13 residues. The CDR3 sequence: CASSQDVGTEAFF. The DNA for the CDR3 is TGTGCCAGCAGCCAAGACGTTGGCACTGAAGCTTTCTTT.

The chain combines TRBV20-1 with TRBJ1-1; TRBD1 matches 11 bases. CDR3 length: 17 residues. J gave up 5 bases and V 0 bases, and 11 bases lay outside the gene matches. Germline V gene lookup returns CDR1 DFQATT and CDR2 SNEGSKA (reference sequence). Here the CDR3 reads CSARDPRTGGRGTEAFF. CDR3 DNA: TGCAGTGCTAGAGATCCCCGGACAGGGGGCAGAGGGACTGAAGCTTTCTTT.